This TCR beta chain emerged from a study of blood T cell repertoires in COVID-19. Study-wide background: From the United States, Italy and Spain came samples of acute and convalescent COVID-19. The cDNA or gDNA used as material had been derived from T cells, B-cell-depleted T cells, or PBMCs.

In germline, CDR1 is LNHDA, CDR2 SQIVND (reference sequence). The junction had 9 bases not matched to a gene; V was cut back by 7 bases and J by 6 bases. The CDR3 loop spans 14 amino acids. The authors' processing: Estimated nucleated cell counts came from reference gene primer amplification. Repertoires were generated with immunoSEQ multiplex PCR, while TCRdb's copy carries only in-frame clones and drops some. V, J and clone size reflect that table, while D and trimming were determined from the DNA. The table shows 470,000 or so clones, with 80% to 90% occurring only once. This TCR derives from a human donor in a cohort sampled during active COVID-19. The gene calls are TRBV19 and TRBJ2-7; 10 bases match TRBD2. The sequencing sample was made of peripheral blood. The CDR3 spells CASTSGRESLEQYF. The CDR3 region has the DNA TGTGCCAGTACTAGCGGGAGAGAGTCCCTCGAGCAGTACTTC.